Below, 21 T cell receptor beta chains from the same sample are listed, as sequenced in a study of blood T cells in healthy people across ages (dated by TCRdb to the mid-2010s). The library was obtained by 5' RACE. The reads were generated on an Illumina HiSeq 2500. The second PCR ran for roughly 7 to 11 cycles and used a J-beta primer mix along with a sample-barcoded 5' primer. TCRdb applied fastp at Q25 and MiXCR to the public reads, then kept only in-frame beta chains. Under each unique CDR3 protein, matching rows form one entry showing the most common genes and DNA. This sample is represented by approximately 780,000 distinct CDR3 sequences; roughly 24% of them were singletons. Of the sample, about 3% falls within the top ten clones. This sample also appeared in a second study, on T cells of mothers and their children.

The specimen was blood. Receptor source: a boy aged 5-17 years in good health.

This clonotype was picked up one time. Here the CDR3 reads CAISSGTGNEKLFF. CDR3 in DNA: TGTGCCATCAGCTCCGGGACAGGGAATGAAAAACTGTTTTTT. The chain joins TRBV10-3 to TRBJ1-4; the match to TRBD1 covers 9 bases. The CDR3 is 14 residues long. J gave up 5 bases and V 6 bases, and 4 bases lay outside the gene matches. Germline V gene lookup returns CDR1 ENHRY and CDR2 SYGVKD.

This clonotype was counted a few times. The CDR3 nucleotides are TGTGCCAGCAGCTTAGACTTAGCGGGGTCGGATACGCAGTATTTT. Amino acids: CASSLDLAGSDTQYF. V is TRBV7-6 and J is TRBJ2-3, with 8 bases aligning to TRBD2. This CDR3 has 15 amino acids. J was trimmed by 6 bases and V by 1 base; bases with no gene match: 6. Germline CDR1 reads SGHVS; CDR2 reads FNYEAQ. Variable domain in full (rest from reference TRBV7-6 and TRBJ2-3): GAGVSQSPRYKVTKRGQDVALRCDPISGHVSLYWYRQALGQGPEFLTYFNYEAQQDKSGLPNDRFSAERPEGSISTLTIQRTEQRDSAMYRCASSLDLAGSDTQYFGPGTRLTVL.

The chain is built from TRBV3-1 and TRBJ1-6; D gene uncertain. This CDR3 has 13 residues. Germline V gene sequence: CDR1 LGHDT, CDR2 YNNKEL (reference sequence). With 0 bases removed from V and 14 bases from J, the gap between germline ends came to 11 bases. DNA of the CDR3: TGTGCCAGCAGCCAAGATCCGGAGGCGGCCCTCCACTTT. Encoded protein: CASSQDPEAALHF. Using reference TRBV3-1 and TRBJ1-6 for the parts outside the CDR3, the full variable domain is DTAVSQTPKYLVTQMGNDKSIKCEQNLGHDTMYWYKQDSKKFLKIMFSYNNKELIINETVPNRFSPKSPDKAHLNLHINSLELGDSAVYFCASSQDPEAALHFGNGTRLTVT.

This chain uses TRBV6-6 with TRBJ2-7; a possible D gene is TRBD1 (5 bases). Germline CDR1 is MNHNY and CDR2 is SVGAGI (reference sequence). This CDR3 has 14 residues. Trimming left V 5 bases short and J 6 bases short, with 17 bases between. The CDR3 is CASSPTAAIGEQYF. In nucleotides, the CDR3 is TGTGCCAGCAGTCCGACAGCCGCGATAGGCGAGCAGTACTTC.

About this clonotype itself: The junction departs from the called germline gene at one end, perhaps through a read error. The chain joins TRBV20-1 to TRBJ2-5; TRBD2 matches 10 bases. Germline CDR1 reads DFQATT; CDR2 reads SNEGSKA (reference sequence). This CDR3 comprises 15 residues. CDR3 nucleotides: TGCAGCCTTCACTTAGCGGGGGGCCACCAAGAGGCCCAGTACTTC. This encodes CSLHLAGGHQEAQYF.

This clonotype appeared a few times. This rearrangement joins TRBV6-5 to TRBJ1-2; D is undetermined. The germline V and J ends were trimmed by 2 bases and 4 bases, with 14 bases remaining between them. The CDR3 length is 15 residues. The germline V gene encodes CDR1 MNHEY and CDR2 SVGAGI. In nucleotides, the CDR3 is TGTGCCAGCAGTTACGGGCAGAAGGTTAGCTATGGCTACACCTTC. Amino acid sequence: CASSYGQKVSYGYTF.

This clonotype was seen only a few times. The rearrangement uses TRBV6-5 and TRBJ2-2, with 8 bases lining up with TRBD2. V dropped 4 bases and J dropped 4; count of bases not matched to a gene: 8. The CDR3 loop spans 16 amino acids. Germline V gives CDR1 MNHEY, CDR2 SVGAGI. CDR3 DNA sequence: TGTGCCAGCAGTTCGGGGGGGCCACGGGGCACCGGGGAGCTGTTTTTT. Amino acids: CASSSGGPRGTGELFF.

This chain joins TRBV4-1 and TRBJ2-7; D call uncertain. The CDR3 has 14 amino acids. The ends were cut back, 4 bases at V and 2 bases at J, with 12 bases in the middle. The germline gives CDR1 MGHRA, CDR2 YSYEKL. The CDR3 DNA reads TGCGCCAGCAGCCTTCTAACGACGGCCTACGAGCAGTACTTC. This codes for CASSLLTTAYEQYF.

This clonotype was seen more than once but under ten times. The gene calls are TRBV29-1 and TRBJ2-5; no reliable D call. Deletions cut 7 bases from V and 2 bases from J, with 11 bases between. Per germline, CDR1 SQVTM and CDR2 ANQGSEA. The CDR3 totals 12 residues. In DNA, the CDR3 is TGCAGCGCTCGGGTCAGTCAAGAGACCCAGTACTTC. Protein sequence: CSARVSQETQYF.

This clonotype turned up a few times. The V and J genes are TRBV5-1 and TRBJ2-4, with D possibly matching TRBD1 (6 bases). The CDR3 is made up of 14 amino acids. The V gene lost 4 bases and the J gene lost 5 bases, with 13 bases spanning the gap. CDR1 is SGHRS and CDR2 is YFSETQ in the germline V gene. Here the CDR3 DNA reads TGCGCCAGCAGCGGGGGACAAGCTGAAAACATTCAGTACTTC. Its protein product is CASSGGQAENIQYF.

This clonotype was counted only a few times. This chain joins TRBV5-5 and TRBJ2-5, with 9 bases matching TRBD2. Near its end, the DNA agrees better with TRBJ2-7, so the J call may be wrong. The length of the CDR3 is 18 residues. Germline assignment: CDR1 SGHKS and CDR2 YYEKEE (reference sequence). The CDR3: CASSLVSGGPALSYEQYF. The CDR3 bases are TGTGCCAGCAGCTTGGTTAGCGGGGGCCCAGCTTTATCCTACGAGCAGTACTTC.

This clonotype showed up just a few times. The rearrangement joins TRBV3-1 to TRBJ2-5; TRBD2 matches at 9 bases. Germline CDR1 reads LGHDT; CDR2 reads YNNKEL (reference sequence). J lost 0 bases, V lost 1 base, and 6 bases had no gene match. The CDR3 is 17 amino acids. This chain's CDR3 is CASSQGLGLANQETQYF. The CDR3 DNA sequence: TGTGCCAGCAGCCAAGGGCTGGGACTAGCCAACCAAGAGACCCAGTACTTC.

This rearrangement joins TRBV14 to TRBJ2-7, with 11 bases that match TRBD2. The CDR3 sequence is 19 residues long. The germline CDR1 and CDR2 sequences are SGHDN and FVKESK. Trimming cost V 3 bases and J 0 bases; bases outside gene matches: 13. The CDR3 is CASSHLAGTSGQISYEQYF. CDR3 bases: TGTGCCAGCAGCCATCTCGCCGGGACTAGCGGCCAAATCTCCTACGAGCAGTACTTC.

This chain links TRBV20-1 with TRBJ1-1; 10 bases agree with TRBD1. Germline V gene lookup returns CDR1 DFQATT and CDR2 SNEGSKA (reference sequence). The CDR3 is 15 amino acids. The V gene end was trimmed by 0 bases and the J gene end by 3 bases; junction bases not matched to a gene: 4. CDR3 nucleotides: TGCAGTGCTAGAGATCGGACAGGGGGTTACACTGAAGCTTTCTTT. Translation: CSARDRTGGYTEAFF.

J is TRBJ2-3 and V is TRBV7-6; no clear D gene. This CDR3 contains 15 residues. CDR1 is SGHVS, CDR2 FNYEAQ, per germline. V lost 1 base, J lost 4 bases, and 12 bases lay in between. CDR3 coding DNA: TGTGCCAGCAGCTTAGAGGTGGCGGCGGCAGATACGCAGTATTTT. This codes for CASSLEVAAADTQYF.

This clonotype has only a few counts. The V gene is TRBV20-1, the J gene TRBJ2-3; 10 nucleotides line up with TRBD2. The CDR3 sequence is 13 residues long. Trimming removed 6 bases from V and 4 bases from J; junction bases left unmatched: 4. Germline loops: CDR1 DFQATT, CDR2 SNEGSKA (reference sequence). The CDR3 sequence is CSAQLAGADTQYF. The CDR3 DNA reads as TGCAGTGCCCAGCTAGCGGGGGCAGATACGCAGTATTTT.

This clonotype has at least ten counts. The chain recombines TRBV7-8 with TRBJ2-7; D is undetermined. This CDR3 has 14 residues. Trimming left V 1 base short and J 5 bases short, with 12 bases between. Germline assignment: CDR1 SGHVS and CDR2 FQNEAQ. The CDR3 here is CASSLGGRLNEQYF. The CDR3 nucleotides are TGTGCCAGCAGCTTAGGGGGAAGGCTCAACGAGCAGTACTTC.

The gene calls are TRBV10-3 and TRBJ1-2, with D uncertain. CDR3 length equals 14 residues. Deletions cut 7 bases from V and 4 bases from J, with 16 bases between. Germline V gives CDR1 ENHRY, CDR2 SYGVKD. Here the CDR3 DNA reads TGTGCCATCACTCCCGAGGTGGGTAGCTATGGCTACACCTTC. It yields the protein CAITPEVGSYGYTF.

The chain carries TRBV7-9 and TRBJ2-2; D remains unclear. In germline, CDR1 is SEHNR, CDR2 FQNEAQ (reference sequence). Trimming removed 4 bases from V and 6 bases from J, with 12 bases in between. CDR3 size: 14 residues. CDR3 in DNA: TGTGCCAGCAGCTCCAGTCTGCTCCCCGGGGAGCTGTTTTTT. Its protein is CASSSSLLPGELFF.

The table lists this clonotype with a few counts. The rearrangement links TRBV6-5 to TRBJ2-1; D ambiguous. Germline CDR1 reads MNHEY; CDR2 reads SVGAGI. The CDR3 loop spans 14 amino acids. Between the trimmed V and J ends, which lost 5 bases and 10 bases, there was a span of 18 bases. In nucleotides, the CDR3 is TGTGCCAGCAGTACCTCCTCGAAGAATGGCGAGCAGTTCTTC. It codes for CASSTSSKNGEQFF.

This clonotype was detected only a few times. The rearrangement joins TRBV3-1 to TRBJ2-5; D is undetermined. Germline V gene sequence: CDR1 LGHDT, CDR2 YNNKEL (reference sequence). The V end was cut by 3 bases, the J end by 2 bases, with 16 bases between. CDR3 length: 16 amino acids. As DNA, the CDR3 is TGTGCCAGCAGCCATAGTTTCCCCGGAGAGCAAGAGACCCAGTACTTC. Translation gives CASSHSFPGEQETQYF.